The source of this TCR beta chain is a study of blood T cell repertoires in COVID-19. Across the study: Specimens from acute and convalescent COVID-19 originated in the United States, Italy and Spain. T cells, B-cell-depleted T cells, or PBMCs supplied cDNA or gDNA.

Assay used: immunoSEQ multiplex PCR; TCRdb lists only in-frame clones, some missing. The sample holds about 55,000 clones, about nine tenths seen once. The clonotype was recovered from a man aged 40-49 years with COVID-19, enrolled during active disease. The sequenced material came from peripheral blood.

The CDR3 reads CASKGGQGVSPLHF. In DNA form, the CDR3 reads TGTGCCAGCAAAGGTGGACAGGGTGTGTCACCCCTCCACTTT. The rearrangement joins TRBV2 to TRBJ1-6; 8 positions match TRBD1. This CDR3 comprises 14 residues. Germline loops: CDR1 SNHLY, CDR2 FYNNEI. Unmatched junction bases numbered 9, after V lost 7 bases and J lost 10 bases. The full variable domain, with the rest looked up from reference TRBV2 and TRBJ1-6, is EPEVTQTPSHQVTQMGQEVILRCVPISNHLYFYWYRQILGQKVEFLVSFYNNEISEKSEIFDDQFSVERPDGSNFTLKIRSTKLEDSAMYFCASKGGQGVSPLHFGNGTRLTVT.